This entry lists 21 T cell receptor beta chains sequenced from one sample in a study of tumor-infiltrating lymphocytes in primary liver carcinoma. Total RNA and DNA came together from about 21-30 mg of bulk tissue without cell sorting. TCR beta cDNA was made from approximately 500 ng total RNA with a constant-region primer. Three-round nested multiplex PCR performed with slightly modified ARM-PCR produced the TCR beta libraries. Rounds one and two of PCR, each of 9 to 11 cycles, were primed with TRBV1-TRBV30 forward primers and a C-beta reverse primer. Using its own MiXCR run on the multiplex PCR reads, TCRdb lists one record per CDR3 protein. This table holds 99,000 or so distinct CDR3 sequences, roughly 80% found once. The sample taken for sequencing was liver tumor tissue from sampling region 3. Specified subset: tumor region T3, left-lateral pole. The receptors originated from a man aged 40-49 years with primary liver carcinoma and hepatitis B virus infection.

This clonotype has at least ten counts. The chain couples TRBV5-4 to TRBJ2-7; 10 bases agree with TRBD1. Germline V lookup: CDR1 SGHNT, CDR2 YYREEE (reference sequence). The CDR3 extends over 14 amino acids. V lost 4 bases to trimming and J lost 7 bases; unmatched junction nucleotides: 8. The CDR3 region is CASSPERTGGEQYF. CDR3 in DNA: TGTGCCAGCAGCCCCGAAAGGACAGGGGGAGAGCAGTACTTC. Supplemented by reference TRBV5-4 and TRBJ2-7, the full variable domain reads ETGVTQSPTHLIKTRGQQVTLRCSSQSGHNTVSWYQQALGQGPQFIFQYYREEENGRGNFPPRFSGLQFPNYSSELNVNALELDDSALYLCASSPERTGGEQYFGPGTRLTVT.

Concerning this clonotype: The junction departs from the called germline gene at one end, perhaps through a read error. The gene calls are TRBV12-3 or TRBV12-4 and TRBJ2-1; a possible D gene is TRBD2 (6 bases). The length of the CDR3 is 11 residues. CDR3 protein: CVSSHETSNLF. CDR3 bases: TGTGTCAGCAGTCACGAGACTAGTAATCTCTTC.

V and J are TRBV11-1 and TRBJ2-2; maybe TRBD1 (5 bases). CDR3 length equals 15 residues. Germline values: CDR1 SGHAT, CDR2 FQDESV (reference sequence). V was trimmed by 4 bases and J by 8 bases, leaving 17 bases between them. The CDR3 DNA follows: TGTGCCAGCAGCTATACAGGACCTCTCCCTGGGGAGCTGTTTTTT. Amino acid sequence: CASSYTGPLPGELFF.

The sample holds one count of this clonotype. Compared with germline, one end of the junction differs, possibly owing to a read error. The DNA for the CDR3 is TGTACCAGCAGTTACAGGGAAACTGAAACTTTCTTT. Protein product: CTSSYRETETFF. The rearrangement uses TRBV6-2 or TRBV6-3 and TRBJ1-1, with D perhaps TRBD1 (6 bases). Germline loops: CDR1 MNHEY, CDR2 SVGEGT. The CDR3 consists of 12 residues.

On this clonotype: At one end, the junction sequence differs from germline, possibly due to a read error. For the CDR3, the DNA is TGTGCCAGCAGCCAAGATCGAGGGGAGCACGAGCAATACTTC. It translates to CASSQDRGEHEQYF. The V and J genes are TRBV4-2 and TRBJ2-7; possibly TRBD1 or TRBD2 for D (5 bases each). CDR1 LGHNA and CDR2 YNFKEQ come from the germline V gene. The CDR3 consists of 14 residues.

Comments on this clonotype: The junction differs from germline at one of its ends, possibly a read error. The chain employs TRBV6-2 or TRBV6-3 and TRBJ2-6, with D tentatively TRBD2 (6 bases). The CDR3 runs to 12 residues. CDR1 MNHEY and CDR2 SVGEGT come from the germline V gene. CDR3 nucleotide sequence: TGTGTCAGCAGTTCGGGGAGGCCCTCTCAGACTTTC. Its protein product is CVSSSGRPSQTF.

This clonotype was seen once. This sequence joins TRBV12-3 or TRBV12-4 and TRBJ2-2; tentatively, D is TRBD1 (8 bases). The CDR3 is 15 residues long. With 11 bases removed from V and 6 bases from J, the gap between germline ends came to 22 bases. The CDR3 region is CAGTLIQGGSGELFF. The CDR3 DNA reads as TGTGCCGGCACTTTGATACAGGGGGGGTCCGGGGAGCTGTTTTTT.

This chain uses TRBV4-1 with TRBJ1-5, with TRBD1 as a possible D gene (5 bases). CDR1 is MGHRA, CDR2 YSYEKL, per germline. CDR3 length: 15 residues. Trimming took off 6 bases at V and 16 bases at J, with 28 bases between the two ends. The CDR3 protein is CASSTIEGSNQPQHF. The CDR3 DNA reads as TGCGCCAGCAGTACCATAGAGGGGAGCAATCAACCTCAACATTTT.

This chain joins TRBV6-1 and TRBJ2-6; TRBD1 might be the D (6 bases). The germline CDR1 and CDR2 sequences are MNHNS and SASEGT. The V gene lost 6 bases and the J gene lost 8 bases, with 20 bases spanning the gap. CDR3 length: 16 residues. The CDR3 sequence is CASSEQGPAGTNVLTF. The CDR3 nucleotides read TGTGCCAGCAGCGAACAGGGCCCCGCCGGGACCAACGTCCTGACTTTC.

As to this clonotype: Mismatch with germline at one junction end may stem from a read error. V usage is TRBV11-3 and J usage is TRBJ1-5; D is perhaps TRBD1 (5 bases). The CDR3 sequence is 15 residues long. Germline V gene sequence: CDR1 SGHNT, CDR2 YENEEA. The CDR3 DNA reads TGTGCAAGCAGCTTAGGTCTGGGGGTGGCTCAGCCACAGCATTTT. This sequence encodes CASSLGLGVAQPQHF.

Remarks on this clonotype: A read error may explain this, as a much larger clone is one base away. The rearrangement joins TRBV28 to TRBJ2-1; the D is unclear. CDR1 is MDHEN, CDR2 SYDVKM, per germline. The CDR3 spans 14 residues. CDR3 nucleotide sequence: TGTGCCATCAGTTTATCCGGATCCACCAATGAGCAGTTCTTC. This encodes CAISLSGSTNEQFF.

The chain has TRBV10-3 and TRBJ2-6; 9 bases map to TRBD1. Losses at the gene ends were 9 bases for V and 0 bases for J; bases not matched to a gene: 6. In germline, CDR1 is ENHRY, CDR2 SYGVKD. The CDR3 spans 16 residues. The CDR3 loop is CAIGGQGVSGANVLTF. The CDR3 DNA reads TGTGCCATTGGGGGACAGGGAGTCTCTGGGGCCAACGTCCTGACTTTC.

A single count supports this clonotype. Its ends do not fully match the called genes, so a read error is possible. This rearrangement joins TRBV4-1 to TRBJ2-1, with TRBD2 matching 7 bases. The CDR3 sequence is 19 residues long. Germline V lookup: CDR1 MGHRA, CDR2 YSYEKL. CDR3 nucleotides: TGCGCCAGCAGCCAAGACCGAGGAGGGAGGGCCATGGTTCGCAAAGAGCAGCTCTTC. This codes for CASSQDRGGRAMVRKEQLF.

As regards this clonotype: One junction end does not reproduce the germline sequence, and a read error may be involved. The chain employs TRBV12-3 or TRBV12-4 and TRBJ1-5; a weak D match, TRBD1 (5 bases). The CDR3 is 17 residues long. The CDR3 region is CTSSRLSGSNSNRPQHF. CDR3 nucleotide sequence: TGTACCAGCAGCCGCCTTTCAGGGAGCAATAGCAATCGGCCCCAGCATTTT.

Points on this clonotype: At one boundary the junction diverges from the germline segment, which might be a read error. The chain joins TRBV6-1 to TRBJ1-1; maybe TRBD1 (5 bases). The germline gives CDR1 MNHNS, CDR2 SASEGT. The CDR3 runs 16 residues. DNA for the CDR3: TGTGTCAGCAGTGGGACTCGACCGGGACGGGGCACTGAAGCTTTCTTT. This sequence encodes CVSSGTRPGRGTEAFF.

Notes on this clonotype: The conserved closing phenylalanine or tryptophan is absent in this CDR3, likely reflecting a read error. The rearrangement joins TRBV29-1 to TRBJ2-5; no clear D. Germline V gives CDR1 SQVTM, CDR2 ANQGSEA. The CDR3 contains 11 residues. The DNA for the CDR3 is TGCAGCATTGAAGTAGCCCAGATCCAGTACTCC. Its translation: CSIEVAQIQYS.

The chain uses TRBV5-1 and TRBJ2-3, with unresolved D. V was pared by 6 bases and J by 0 bases, with 14 bases between. CDR3 length: 15 residues. Per germline, CDR1 SGHRS and CDR2 YFSETQ. The CDR3 loop is CASNLASASTDTQYF. CDR3 bases: TGCGCCAGCAATTTGGCCAGCGCCAGCACAGATACGCAGTATTTT.

Notes on this clonotype: The germline gene is not matched at one end of the junction; a read error may be the cause. The V gene is TRBV29-1, the J gene TRBJ1-1, with D tentatively TRBD1 (5 bases). Per the germline V gene, CDR1 is SQVTM and CDR2 is ANQGSEA. There are 15 residues in the CDR3. CDR3 coding DNA: TGCAGCATCGTTGTTGTAGGGGACTTGAACACTGAAGATTTCTTT. This encodes CSIVVVGDLNTEDFF.

Comments on this clonotype: One junction end disagrees with the germline gene, perhaps due to a read error. The chain has TRBV12-3 or TRBV12-4 and TRBJ2-3; D perhaps matches TRBD1 (6 bases). CDR3 length: 16 amino acids. The CDR3 DNA sequence: TGTGCCTGCAGTTTAGACAGGCAGGGAAGCACAGATACGCAGTATTTT. It translates to CACSLDRQGSTDTQYF.

This clonotype has a handful of counts. Its ends do not fully match the called genes, so a read error is possible. The chain uses TRBV7-8 and TRBJ2-7, with TRBD2 identical over 7 bases. CDR3 length: 18 residues. Germline values: CDR1 SGHVS, CDR2 FQNEAQ. CDR3 amino acids: CTSSPRTSGSMSSYEQYF. CDR3 in DNA: TGTACCAGCAGCCCTCGGACTAGTGGGAGTATGAGCTCCTACGAGCAGTACTTC. The full variable domain, completed using reference TRBV7-8 and TRBJ2-7, is GAGVSQSPRYKVAKRGQDVALRCDPISGHVSLFWYQQALGQGPEFLTYFQNEAQLDKSGLPSDRFFAERPEGSVSTLKIQRTQQEDSAVYLCTSSPRTSGSMSSYEQYFGPGTRLTVT.

A note on this clonotype: One junction end does not reproduce the germline sequence, and a read error may be involved. J is TRBJ2-7 and V is TRBV6-2 or TRBV6-3; no definite D call. Germline loops: CDR1 MNHEY, CDR2 SVGEGT. CDR3 length equals 13 residues. The CDR3, as DNA: TGTGCCAGCAGTTACGAGATACCCTACGAGCAGTTTTTC. It encodes CASSYEIPYEQFF.